These 27 T cell receptor beta chains were all obtained from the same sample, sequenced in a study of molecular identifiers for immune sequencing clone quantification. Via MiXCR, TCRdb re-called the PCR reads, giving one row per CDR3 protein. The sample holds under 350,000 distinct CDR3 sequences; 24% are singletons and the top ten take approximately 0.74%. Sequencing was carried out using naive CD8+ T cells from blood, with Jurkat cell RNA spiked in. Subset described: FACS-sorted CD8+CD4-CCR7+CD45RA+ naive T cells. The receptors here all came from a human donor in good health. Some libraries in this study had Jurkat cell RNA spiked in.

The chain has TRBV12-3 or TRBV12-4 and TRBJ2-3, with D possibly TRBD2 on 5 matching bases. The V and J ends lost 7 bases and 0 bases respectively, with 17 bases between them. The CDR3 runs to 16 residues. CDR3 sequence: CASNLGWGASTDTQYF. In DNA, the CDR3 is TGTGCCAGCAACCTTGGCTGGGGAGCTAGCACAGATACGCAGTATTTT.

This clonotype was found many times. The chain links TRBV10-3 to TRBJ1-1; D is uncertain. Germline V gene data show CDR1 as ENHRY and CDR2 as SYGVKD. V was trimmed by 7 bases and J by 4 bases, leaving 13 bases between them. The CDR3 consists of 13 residues. The CDR3 region is CAIKATLGTEAFF. For the CDR3, the DNA is TGTGCCATCAAGGCGACATTGGGCACTGAAGCTTTCTTT.

A note on this clonotype: This may come from a read error, since a much larger clone is one base off. The chain is built from TRBV7-8 and TRBJ2-7; 7 bases align to TRBD1. This CDR3 is 14 amino acids long. Trimming took 0 bases from V and 5 from J; bases not matched to a gene: 4. Germline loops: CDR1 SGHVS, CDR2 FQNEAQ. The CDR3 reads CASSLAGQAHEQYF. CDR3 nucleotides: TGTGCCAGCAGCTTAGCCGGACAGGCCCACGAGCAGTACTTC. Combining the CDR3 with reference TRBV7-8 and TRBJ2-7 gives the whole variable domain GAGVSQSPRYKVAKRGQDVALRCDPISGHVSLFWYQQALGQGPEFLTYFQNEAQLDKSGLPSDRFFAERPEGSVSTLKIQRTQQEDSAVYLCASSLAGQAHEQYFGPGTRLTVT.

This clonotype was recorded only once. The chain couples TRBV27 to TRBJ2-5, with D possibly TRBD2 on 5 matching bases. V lost 5 bases and J 2 bases, leaving 15 bases between the germline ends. The germline CDR1 and CDR2 sequences are MNHEY and SMNVEV (reference sequence). The CDR3 consists of 15 residues. Written as DNA, the CDR3 is TGTGCCAGCAGTCGTTCCGGGATCCTACAAGAGACCCAGTACTTC. Protein sequence: CASSRSGILQETQYF.

This clonotype was counted ten times or more. V and J are TRBV5-5 and TRBJ2-1; TRBD2 aligns across 11 bases. The length of the CDR3 is 14 residues. Germline CDR1 SGHKS, CDR2 YYEKEE (reference sequence). With V trimmed by 7 bases and J by 4 bases, 4 bases remained unmatched. DNA for the CDR3: TGTGCCAGCCACGGGACTAGCGGATACAATGAGCAGTTCTTC. It codes for CASHGTSGYNEQFF.

This clonotype came up many times. V usage is TRBV5-4 and J usage is TRBJ2-7; perhaps D is TRBD1 or TRBD2 (6 bases each). Trimming shortened V by 0 bases and J by 4 bases, and 11 bases separated the two germline ends. Germline-derived CDR1 and CDR2 are SGHNT and YYREEE (reference sequence). There are 14 residues in the CDR3. The CDR3 sequence: CASSLEGGGYEQYF. The CDR3 DNA follows: TGTGCCAGCAGCTTGGAGGGGGGTGGTTACGAGCAGTACTTC.

Concerning this clonotype itself: This clone may be a read error of a much larger clone one base away. The CDR3, as DNA: TGTGCCAGCAGTTCCCGGACTAGCGGGAACACAGATACGCAGTATTTT. Encoded protein: CASSSRTSGNTDTQYF. The chain combines TRBV28 with TRBJ2-3, with 12 bases fitting TRBD2. The CDR3 length is 16 residues. V shed 4 bases and J 2 bases; nucleotides not matched to a gene: 4. Per the germline V gene, CDR1 is MDHEN and CDR2 is SYDVKM.

This clonotype appeared many times. This sequence joins TRBV29-1 and TRBJ2-7; D is possibly TRBD2 (5 bases). Germline V gives CDR1 SQVTM, CDR2 ANQGSEA. The CDR3 covers 12 residues. The ends were cut back, 4 bases at V and 4 bases at J, with 11 bases in the middle. The CDR3 DNA reads TGCAGCGTTGCCCTATCGGGATACGAGCAGTACTTC. Protein product: CSVALSGYEQYF.

This chain connects TRBV15 to TRBJ1-5; D may be TRBD1 (6 bases). The germline V and J ends were trimmed by 1 base and 5 bases, with 12 bases remaining between them. The germline V gene has CDR1 LNHNV and CDR2 YYDKDF (reference sequence). The CDR3 is 15 amino acids. For the CDR3, the DNA is TGTGCCACCAGCAGAGGGGGTGGGGGGCATCAGCCCCAGCATTTT. Protein sequence: CATSRGGGGHQPQHF.

This clonotype was recorded many times. The chain uses TRBV4-3 and TRBJ1-1; 8 bases align to TRBD1. Germline V gene data show CDR1 as LGHNA and CDR2 as YSLEER. This CDR3 has 14 amino acids. The ends lost 4 bases at V and 3 bases at J; junction bases unmatched: 4. The CDR3 DNA is TGCGCCAGCAGCCCTAACAGGGGGTACACTGAAGCTTTCTTT. This translates into CASSPNRGYTEAFF.

Regarding this clonotype: One base away lies a much larger clone, so this may be a sequencing read error. The chain recombines TRBV30 with TRBJ1-2; 10 bases agree with TRBD1. The CDR3 runs 13 residues. Per germline, CDR1 GTSNPN and CDR2 SVGIG (reference sequence). V lost 3 bases to trimming and J lost 7 bases; unmatched junction nucleotides: 5. CDR3 nucleotide sequence: TGTGCCTGGAGCGGGACAGGGGCGTCTGGCTACACCTTC. Translating it yields CAWSGTGASGYTF.

This clonotype has just a few counts. This could be a read error, since a much larger clone is one nucleotide away. This chain links TRBV7-2 with TRBJ2-1; tentative D call: TRBD1 (5 bases). V lost 6 bases, J lost 0 bases, and 12 bases lay in between. CDR3 length: 15 residues. Germline V lookup: CDR1 SGHTA, CDR2 FQGNSA. The CDR3 nucleotides read TGTGCCAGCAGATACTACAGGAGCTCCTACAATGAGCAGTTCTTC. Protein product: CASRYYRSSYNEQFF.

This clonotype was seen only once. The conserved phenylalanine or tryptophan normally closing the CDR3 is absent here, so this likely arose from a read error. The chain links TRBV13 to TRBJ2-7, with 7 bases identical to TRBD1. The junction had 12 bases not matched to a gene; V was cut back by 5 bases and J by 5 bases. The CDR3 is 15 amino acids. Germline V CDR1 and CDR2: PRHDT, FYEKMQ (reference sequence). CDR3 region: CASSRGGQALNEQYL. CDR3 nucleotides: TGTGCCAGCAGCCGCGGCGGACAGGCCCTGAACGAGCAGTACCTC.

This clonotype showed up many times. J is TRBJ2-3 and V is TRBV12-3 or TRBV12-4; D could derive from TRBD1 or TRBD2 (5 bases each). The CDR3 length is 14 residues. The V gene lost 5 bases and the J gene lost 8 bases, with 17 bases spanning the gap. The CDR3 DNA reads TGTGCCAGCAGTCCCGGGGACCCCGGGACTACGCAGTATTTT. Translated: CASSPGDPGTTQYF.

Concerning this clonotype itself: This may arise from a read error, as a much more abundant clone is one base away. This chain joins TRBV4-1 and TRBJ1-6; D unclear. Germline assignment: CDR1 MGHRA and CDR2 YSYEKL. This CDR3 has 13 amino acids. Here the CDR3 reads CAGSQLDNSPLHF. The CDR3 region has the DNA TGCGCCGGCAGCCAACTAGACAATTCACCCCTCCACTTT.

A few counts support this clonotype. The chain has TRBV19 and TRBJ2-7; no clear D gene. CDR1 is LNHDA, CDR2 SQIVND, per germline (reference sequence). Trimming took 4 bases from V and 2 from J, leaving 9 bases between them. This CDR3 contains 13 residues. The CDR3 bases are TGTGCCAGTAGTAGCCAGAAACCCTACGAGCAGTACTTC. Its translation: CASSSQKPYEQYF.

A few counts support this clonotype. V gene TRBV7-6 combines with J gene TRBJ2-7, with D maybe TRBD1 (5 bases). Germline assignment: CDR1 SGHVS and CDR2 FNYEAQ. The CDR3 extends over 14 amino acids. Trimming left V 5 bases short and J 3 bases short, with 14 bases between. The CDR3 loop is CASSTTEGVYEQYF. The CDR3 nucleotides read TGTGCCAGCAGCACTACCGAAGGGGTCTACGAGCAGTACTTC.

V usage is TRBV20-1 and J usage is TRBJ2-7; D not resolved. V lost 0 bases and J 2 bases, leaving 8 bases between the germline ends. The CDR3 sequence is 13 residues long. CDR1 and CDR2 from the germline V gene are DFQATT and SNEGSKA (reference sequence). The CDR3 DNA is TGCAGTGCTAGAGACTCGGAAGCCTACGAGCAGTACTTC. It encodes CSARDSEAYEQYF.

Note on this clonotype: With a much larger clone just one base away, this may be a read error. The V and J genes are TRBV28 and TRBJ2-2; D possibly corresponds to TRBD1 (5 bases). CDR3 length equals 14 residues. Per germline, CDR1 MDHEN and CDR2 SYDVKM. For the CDR3, the DNA is TGTGCCAGCGGTTTAGGCAGGGTCGCCGGGGAGCTGTTTTTT. This sequence encodes CASGLGRVAGELFF.

This clonotype was seen a handful of times. CDR3 in amino acids: CASSLSGETGAYDYGYTF. The CDR3 region has the DNA TGTGCCAGCAGCTTAAGCGGCGAGACAGGAGCCTATGACTATGGCTACACCTTC. The chain recombines TRBV7-2 with TRBJ1-2; D perhaps matches TRBD1 (6 bases). V was trimmed by 2 bases and J by 3 bases, leaving 22 bases between them. Germline CDR1 reads SGHTA; CDR2 reads FQGNSA. The CDR3 covers 18 residues.

Remarks on this clonotype: It may be a read error: a sequence one base away is much more abundant. The chain couples TRBV4-3 to TRBJ1-1; D gene ambiguous. CDR1 and CDR2 (germline): LGHNA, YSLEER. The CDR3 contains 14 residues. Written as DNA, the CDR3 is TGCGCCAGCAGCTCGTCCCGGATGAACCCTGAAGCTTTCTTT. Amino acid sequence: CASSSSRMNPEAFF.

This clonotype was observed a handful of times. The V gene is TRBV12-3 or TRBV12-4, the J gene TRBJ1-4; D ambiguous. V was pared by 10 bases and J by 3 bases, with 12 bases between. The CDR3 runs 13 residues. In DNA form, the CDR3 reads TGTGCCACCCGGGAAGACCCTAATGAAAAACTGTTTTTT. It is translated as CATREDPNEKLFF.

This clonotype has at least ten counts. J is TRBJ1-1 and V is TRBV6-1; D is unclear. The germline V and J ends were trimmed by 2 bases and 4 bases, with 11 bases remaining between them. CDR3 length: 14 residues. The germline CDR1 and CDR2 sequences are MNHNS and SASEGT. The CDR3 coding sequence is TGTGCCAGCAGTGAATCGTACGGCGGCACTGAAGCTTTCTTT. Protein product: CASSESYGGTEAFF.

This clonotype has a handful of counts. The rearrangement joins TRBV7-2 to TRBJ2-5; TRBD1 aligns across 7 bases. Trimming took 2 bases from V and 0 from J; bases not matched to a gene: 18. The germline gives CDR1 SGHTA, CDR2 FQGNSA. The CDR3 consists of 20 residues. The DNA of the CDR3 is TGTGCCAGCAGCTTATTGTATGCGGTGAGGGACAGCCCGTACCAAGAGACCCAGTACTTC. Residues: CASSLLYAVRDSPYQETQYF.

The CDR3 DNA reads TGTGCCAGCAGTTTAGGGAATACCCGAATCAAGTACTTC. Its protein is CASSLGNTRIKYF. The chain recombines TRBV12-3 or TRBV12-4 with TRBJ2-5; no clear D gene. The V and J ends lost 1 base and 12 bases respectively, with 15 bases between them. The CDR3 is made up of 13 amino acids.

There are many counts of this clonotype. This chain uses TRBV5-1 with TRBJ1-1; D is possibly TRBD1 (5 bases). The CDR3 is made up of 14 amino acids. V dropped 3 bases and J dropped 0 bases, with 9 bases sitting between them. Germline V gene data show CDR1 as SGHRS and CDR2 as YFSETQ. CDR3 in DNA: TGCGCCAGCAGCTGGGGGGGGATGAACACTGAAGCTTTCTTT. This translates into CASSWGGMNTEAFF.

Regarding this clonotype: The junction does not match germline at one end; this may be a read error. V gene TRBV4-1 combines with J gene TRBJ2-7; D is unclear. Germline V gives CDR1 MGHRA, CDR2 YSYEKL. The CDR3 sequence is 14 residues long. The CDR3 spells CASSQKDTTYAQYF. CDR3 nucleotide sequence: TGCGCCAGCAGCCAAAAGGATACCACCTACGCGCAGTACTTC.